Included here is one T cell receptor beta chain sequence, with context. The sample originates from a study of T cell responses to AZD1222 COVID-19 vaccine. The method was immunoSEQ multiplex PCR; TCRdb's version includes in-frame clones alone and lacks a portion of them. The sample yields 90,000 to 100,000 clones, roughly 90% seen once. This CDR3 region has 15 residues. Trimming took 7 bases from V and 3 from J, leaving 18 bases between them. CDR1 and CDR2 from the germline V gene are LGHNT and FRNRAP. The input for sequencing was peripheral blood, taken 28 days after the second AZD1222 dose. The receptor was derived from an adult who received the AZD1222 COVID-19 vaccine. The chain uses TRBV12-5 and TRBJ2-5; no clear D. The CDR3 loop is CASALSFQRKETQYF. CDR3 coding DNA: TGTGCTAGTGCCCTCTCCTTCCAGAGGAAAGAGACCCAGTACTTC.